These T cell receptor beta chains were read from a single sample in a study of OX40 agonist ivuxolimab in advanced cancers. The protocol was immunoSEQ multiplex PCR, while the TCRdb copy is restricted to in-frame clones and leaves out a portion. The sample carries 30,000 to 40,000 clones, around nine tenths recorded once. The sample here was CD4+ or CD8+ T cells sorted from blood, taken in a trial of the OX40 agonist ivuxolimab. The receptors were sampled from an adult with an advanced solid tumor such as melanoma, head and neck, liver or kidney cancer. CDR3s include the opening cysteine and the closing phenylalanine or tryptophan. A D gene is named only where the DNA matches it firmly. Some rows mark clone size as missing; the rest say once, few, many or name a class of expanded clone.

D gene	clone size	V gene	J gene	CDR3 DNA	CDR3 protein
.	.	TRBV5-1	TRBJ2-3	TGCGCCAGCAGCTATAGGTCGGGCACAGATACGCAGTATTTT	CASSYRSGTDTQYF
.	.	TRBV7-6	TRBJ2-5	TGTGCCAGCAGCCCCCGCAGCCACGTCCAAGAGACCCAGTACTTC	CASSPRSHVQETQYF
TRBD2	.	TRBV14	TRBJ2-7	TGTGCCAGCAGCCCTAGCGGAGGGGTGACCTACGAGCAGTACTTC	CASSPSGGVTYEQYF
.	.	TRBV2	TRBJ2-7	TGTGCCAGCAGTGCGACAGCTTACGAGCAGTACTTC	CASSATAYEQYF
TRBD2	.	TRBV19	TRBJ2-7	TGTGCCAGTAAGCTAGCGGGAGCTTACGAGCAGTACTTC	CASKLAGAYEQYF
.	.	TRBV10-3	TRBJ2-7	TGTGCCATCAGCGTACGTGACGAGCAGTACTTC	CAISVRDEQYF
.	once	TRBV9	TRBJ1-2	TGTGCCAGCAACAGTCAAGGGGGAGGAGAATTGGATGGCTACACCTTC	CASNSQGGGELDGYTF
.	.	TRBV5-1	TRBJ2-1	TGCGCCAGCAGCTTGCGTCCCGGGACCCTATACAATGAGCAGTTCTTC	CASSLRPGTLYNEQFF
.	.	TRBV2	TRBJ2-1	TGTGCCAGCAGTGGGGACGGTTACAATGAGCAGTTCTTC	CASSGDGYNEQFF
.	once	TRBV7-3	TRBJ2-2	TGTGCCAGCAGTTTTTCGATCACCGGGGAGCTGTTTTTT	CASSFSITGELFF
TRBD2	.	TRBV2	TRBJ2-1	TGTGCCAGCAGCACTAGCGGGAGGGCTTACAATGAGCAGTTCTTC	CASSTSGRAYNEQFF
.	.	TRBV4-3	TRBJ2-7	TGCGCCAGCAGCCAAGATATCGGCACGCCGGGCTACGAGCAGTACTTC	CASSQDIGTPGYEQYF
.	.	TRBV11-2	TRBJ1-2	TGTGCCAGCAGCCCGTTGGACCAGGCCCCGGGGAACTATGGCTACACCTTC	CASSPLDQAPGNYGYTF
.	once	TRBV7-3	TRBJ2-7	TGTGCCAGCAGCTCACAGGCGGACGAGCAGTACTTC	CASSSQADEQYF
.	.	TRBV5-1	TRBJ2-3	TGCGCCAGCAGTTACGGGACGGGCTCGGATACGCAGTATTTT	CASSYGTGSDTQYF
.	.	TRBV28	TRBJ2-2	TGTGCCAGCAGTTTAGGGCAGTTCACCGGGGAGCTGTTTTTT	CASSLGQFTGELFF
.	once	TRBV7-9	TRBJ1-1	TGTGCCAGCAGCCTCCATCAGGGAGAGGGGCTTGAAGCTTTCTTT	CASSLHQGEGLEAFF
.	.	TRBV5-1	TRBJ2-6	TGCGCCAGCAGCTTGGAAGGGGCGTCTGGGGCCAACGTCCTGACTTTC	CASSLEGASGANVLTF
.	.	TRBV28	TRBJ1-1	TGTGCCAGCAGTGTAGGGAGCACTGAAGCTTTCTTT	CASSVGSTEAFF
TRBD2	once	TRBV27	TRBJ2-5	TGTGCCAGCAGTTTGGGACTAGCGGGACCGGTGGAGACCCAGTACTTC	CASSLGLAGPVETQYF
.	.	TRBV14	TRBJ2-1	TGTGCCAGCAGCCAAGATTGGGCGGAGCGTTACAATGAGCAGTTCTTC	CASSQDWAERYNEQFF
.	once	TRBV19	TRBJ2-1	TGTGCCAGTAGGGGGCAGAAATCCTACAATGAGCAGTTCTTC	CASRGQKSYNEQFF
.	.	TRBV11-3	TRBJ2-5	TGTGCCAGCAGCTTTGCCAGGGAAGAGACCCAGTACTTC	CASSFAREETQYF
.	.	TRBV4-2	TRBJ2-2	TGTGCCAGCAGCCAATTATCAGGACTGCCCTCCGGCACCGGGGAGCTGTTTTTT	CASSQLSGLPSGTGELFF
TRBD1	.	TRBV5-1	TRBJ1-2	TGCGCCAGCAGACCCCGACAGGGGGTAAGCGGCTACACCTTC	CASRPRQGVSGYTF
.	.	TRBV11-3	TRBJ2-7	TGTGCCAGCAGCTTAACGAAAAGGAGGAATTGCTACGAGCAGTACTTC	CASSLTKRRNCYEQYF
TRBD1	.	TRBV28	TRBJ2-3	TGTGCCAGCAGCAAGACAGGGTTAGATACGCAGTATTTT	CASSKTGLDTQYF
.	.	TRBV6-5	TRBJ1-4	TGTGCCAGCAGCTCCGCCGGCGCAGGGGATGAAAAACTGTTTTTT	CASSSAGAGDEKLFF
TRBD1	.	TRBV19	TRBJ2-7	TGTGCCAGTAGTGTGACAGGGAGTCTTTACGAGCAGTACTTC	CASSVTGSLYEQYF
.	once	TRBV4-3	TRBJ2-1	TGCGCCAGCAGCCATGGCTCCTACAATGAGCAGTTCTTC	CASSHGSYNEQFF
.	.	TRBV19	TRBJ1-2	TGTGCCAGTAGTATAGATAGAGGATCCAACTATGGCTACACCTTC	CASSIDRGSNYGYTF
TRBD2	.	TRBV7-2	TRBJ2-5	TGTGCCAGCAGCTTAGCCCCTACTAGCGGGGGCCGGGCCCAAGAGACCCAGTACTTC	CASSLAPTSGGRAQETQYF
TRBD1	.	TRBV9	TRBJ1-2	TGTGCCAGCAGCGTAGAGGACAGGCGGTATGGCTACACCTTC	CASSVEDRRYGYTF
TRBD1	.	TRBV10-2	TRBJ1-1	TGCGCCAGCAGGATTATACAGGGGGCCCGAGTCACTGAAGCTTTCTTT	CASRIIQGARVTEAFF
TRBD2	.	TRBV5-1	TRBJ2-1	TGCGCCAGCAGCCCCATGGCCGGACTAGTCAATGAGCAGTTCTTC	CASSPMAGLVNEQFF
.	.	TRBV5-1	TRBJ2-7	TGCGCCAGCAGCCCCGTGACAGACGGCAGCTACGAGCAGTACTTC	CASSPVTDGSYEQYF
TRBD2	.	TRBV2	TRBJ2-1	TGTGCCAGCAGGGCTAGCGGGTATAATGAGCAGTTCTTC	CASRASGYNEQFF
TRBD2	.	TRBV6-6	TRBJ2-7	TGTGCCAGCAGTTCGGGACTAGCGGGAGCCTACGAGCAGTACTTC	CASSSGLAGAYEQYF
TRBD2	.	TRBV6-6	TRBJ2-3	TGTGCCAGCAGTTACCTGGGTAGCGGGAGAGCAGATACGCAGTATTTT	CASSYLGSGRADTQYF
.	few	TRBV14	TRBJ2-7	TGTGCCAGCAGCCAACTCTACGAGCAGTACTTC	CASSQLYEQYF
.	.	TRBV9	TRBJ2-3	TGTGCCAGCAGCCTTCCATCCCTGGGGGTAGCGGAGACAGATACGCAGTATTTT	CASSLPSLGVAETDTQYF
TRBD1	.	TRBV2	TRBJ2-7	TGTGCCAGCAGTGAAAAGACAGGGCTAGGCTACGAGCAGTACTTC	CASSEKTGLGYEQYF
.	.	TRBV9	TRBJ2-2	TGTGCCAGCAGCGTAGGAGTAGCTGTCGGGGAGCTGTTTTTT	CASSVGVAVGELFF
.	.	TRBV18	TRBJ2-7	TGTGCCAGCTCACCACCGTCTAGCCCCCTGGAGCAGTACTTC	CASSPPSSPLEQYF
TRBD2	.	TRBV7-3	TRBJ2-1	TGTGCCAGCAGCCCAAGAGGACTAGCGGGAGTGGGTGAGCAGTTCTTC	CASSPRGLAGVGEQFF